The clone carrying this TCR beta chain has more than one count but fewer than ten. This sample was included in a study of blood T cells in healthy people across ages. It was with a sample-barcoded 5' primer and a J-beta primer mix that a second PCR of about 7 to 12 cycles was run. TCRdb called the 5' RACE reads again in MiXCR, with one record for every CDR3 protein. The table records 800,000 or so distinct CDR3 sequences, around a quarter of them present only once. Germline CDR1 LGHNA, CDR2 YSLEER. V was pared by 0 bases and J by 7 bases, with 10 bases between. The CDR3 is 14 amino acids. These data also formed part of another study, on T cells of mothers and their children.

The sequenced sample was blood. The chain couples TRBV4-3 to TRBJ1-5; D is unresolved. This TCR derives from a boy between 10 and 17 years old in good health. The CDR3 sequence is CASSQDMGWQPQHF. The CDR3, as DNA: TGCGCCAGCAGCCAAGATATGGGTTGGCAGCCCCAGCATTTT.